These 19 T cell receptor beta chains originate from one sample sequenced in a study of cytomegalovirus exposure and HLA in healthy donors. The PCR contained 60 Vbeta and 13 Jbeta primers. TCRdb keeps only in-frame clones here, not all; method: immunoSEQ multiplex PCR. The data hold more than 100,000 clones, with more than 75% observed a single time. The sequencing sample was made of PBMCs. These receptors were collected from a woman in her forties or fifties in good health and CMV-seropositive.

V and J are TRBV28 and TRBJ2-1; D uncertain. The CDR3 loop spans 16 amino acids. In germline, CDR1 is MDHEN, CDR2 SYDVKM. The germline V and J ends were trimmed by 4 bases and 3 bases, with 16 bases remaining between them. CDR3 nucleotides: TGTGCCAGCAGTTCCAATATGATGCTCAGCTACAATGAGCAGTTCTTC. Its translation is CASSSNMMLSYNEQFF.

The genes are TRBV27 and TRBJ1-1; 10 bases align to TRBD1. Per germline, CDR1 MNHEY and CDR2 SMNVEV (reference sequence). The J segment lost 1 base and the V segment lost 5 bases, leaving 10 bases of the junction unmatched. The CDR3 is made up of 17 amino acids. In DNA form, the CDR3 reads TGTGCCAGCAGTCTCGGGACAGGGGAGAGAAAGAACACTGAAGCTTTCTTT. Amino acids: CASSLGTGERKNTEAFF.

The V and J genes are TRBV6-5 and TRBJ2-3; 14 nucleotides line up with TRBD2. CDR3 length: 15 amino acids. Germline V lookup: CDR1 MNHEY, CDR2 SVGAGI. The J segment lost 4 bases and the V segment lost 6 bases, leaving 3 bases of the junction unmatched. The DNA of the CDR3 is TGTGCCAGCAGCACGGGACTAGCGGGAGCAGATACGCAGTATTTT. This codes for CASSTGLAGADTQYF.

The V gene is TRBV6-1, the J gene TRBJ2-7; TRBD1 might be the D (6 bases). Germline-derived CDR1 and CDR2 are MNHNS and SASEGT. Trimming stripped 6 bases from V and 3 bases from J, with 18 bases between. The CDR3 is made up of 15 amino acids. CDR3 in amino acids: CASRVTGSGVYEQYF. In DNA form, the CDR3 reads TGTGCCAGCAGGGTCACAGGGTCCGGAGTCTACGAGCAGTACTTC.

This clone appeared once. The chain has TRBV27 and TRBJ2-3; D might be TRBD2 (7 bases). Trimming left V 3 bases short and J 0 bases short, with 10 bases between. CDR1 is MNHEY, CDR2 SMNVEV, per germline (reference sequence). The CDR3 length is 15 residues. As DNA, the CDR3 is TGTGCCAGCAGTTTGGGGGGGGGCAGCACAGATACGCAGTATTTT. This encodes CASSLGGGSTDTQYF.

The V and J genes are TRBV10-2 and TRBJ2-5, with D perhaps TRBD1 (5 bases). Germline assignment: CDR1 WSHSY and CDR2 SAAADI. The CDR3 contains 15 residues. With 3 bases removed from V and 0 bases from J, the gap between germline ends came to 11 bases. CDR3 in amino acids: CASSEWGSYQETQYF. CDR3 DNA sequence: TGCGCCAGCAGTGAATGGGGCTCTTACCAAGAGACCCAGTACTTC.

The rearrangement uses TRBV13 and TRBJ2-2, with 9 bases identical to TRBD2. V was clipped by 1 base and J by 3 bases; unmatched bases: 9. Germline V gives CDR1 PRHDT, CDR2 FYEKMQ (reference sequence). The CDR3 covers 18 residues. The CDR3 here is CASSLAGSGGPHTGELFF. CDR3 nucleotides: TGTGCCAGCAGCTTAGCCGGTAGCGGGGGTCCACACACCGGGGAGCTGTTTTTT.

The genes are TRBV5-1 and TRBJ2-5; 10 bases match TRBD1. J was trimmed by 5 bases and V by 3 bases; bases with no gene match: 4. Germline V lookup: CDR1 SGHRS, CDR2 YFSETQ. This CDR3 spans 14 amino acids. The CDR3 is CASSSTGGSETQYF. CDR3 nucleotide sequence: TGCGCCAGCAGCTCGACAGGGGGCTCGGAGACCCAGTACTTC.

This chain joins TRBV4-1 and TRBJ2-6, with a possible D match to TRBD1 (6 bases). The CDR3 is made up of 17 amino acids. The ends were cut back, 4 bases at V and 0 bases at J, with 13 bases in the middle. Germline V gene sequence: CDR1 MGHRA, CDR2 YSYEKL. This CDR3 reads CASSPGTTTSGANVLTF. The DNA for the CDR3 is TGCGCCAGCAGCCCTGGGACAACCACCTCTGGGGCCAACGTCCTGACTTTC.

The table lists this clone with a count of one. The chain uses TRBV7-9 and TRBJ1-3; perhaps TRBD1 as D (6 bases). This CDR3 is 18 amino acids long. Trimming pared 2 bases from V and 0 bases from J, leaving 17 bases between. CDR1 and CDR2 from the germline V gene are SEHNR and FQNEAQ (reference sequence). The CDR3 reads CASSLSGGARSSGNTIYF. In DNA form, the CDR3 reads TGTGCCAGCAGCTTATCTGGGGGGGCCCGAAGCTCTGGAAACACCATATATTTT. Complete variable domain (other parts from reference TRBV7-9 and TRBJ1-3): DTGVSQNPRHKITKRGQNVTFRCDPISEHNRLYWYRQTLGQGPEFLTYFQNEAQLEKSRLLSDRFSAERPKGSFSTLEIQRTEQGDSAMYLCASSLSGGARSSGNTIYFGEGSWLTVV.

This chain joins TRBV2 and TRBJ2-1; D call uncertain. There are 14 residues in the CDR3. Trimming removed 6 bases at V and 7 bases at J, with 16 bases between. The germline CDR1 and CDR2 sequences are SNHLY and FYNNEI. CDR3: CASRVTDSGNEQFF. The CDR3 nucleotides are TGTGCCAGCAGGGTGACCGACTCCGGTAATGAGCAGTTCTTC.

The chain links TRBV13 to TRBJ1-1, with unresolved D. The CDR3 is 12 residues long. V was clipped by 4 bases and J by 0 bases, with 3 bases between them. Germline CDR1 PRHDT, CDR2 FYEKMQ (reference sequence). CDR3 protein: CASSSVNTEAFF. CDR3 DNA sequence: TGTGCCAGCAGCTCTGTGAACACTGAAGCTTTCTTT.

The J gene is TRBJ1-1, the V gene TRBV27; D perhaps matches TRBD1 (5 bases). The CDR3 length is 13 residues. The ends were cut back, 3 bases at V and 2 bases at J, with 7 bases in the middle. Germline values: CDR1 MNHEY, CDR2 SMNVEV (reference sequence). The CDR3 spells CASSFTGNTEAFF. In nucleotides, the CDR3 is TGTGCCAGCAGTTTCACAGGCAACACTGAAGCTTTCTTT.

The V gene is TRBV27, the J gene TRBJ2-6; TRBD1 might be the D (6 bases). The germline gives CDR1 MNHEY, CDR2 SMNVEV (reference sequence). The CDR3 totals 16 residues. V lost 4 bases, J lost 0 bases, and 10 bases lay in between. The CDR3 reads CASSSGQTSGANVLTF. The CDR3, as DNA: TGTGCCAGCAGTTCAGGACAGACCTCTGGGGCCAACGTCCTGACTTTC. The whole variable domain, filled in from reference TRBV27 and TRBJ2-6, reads EAQVTQNPRYLITVTGKKLTVTCSQNMNHEYMSWYRQDPGLGLRQIYYSMNVEVTDKGDVPEGYKVSRKEKRNFPLILESPSPNQTSLYFCASSSGQTSGANVLTFGAGSRLTVL.

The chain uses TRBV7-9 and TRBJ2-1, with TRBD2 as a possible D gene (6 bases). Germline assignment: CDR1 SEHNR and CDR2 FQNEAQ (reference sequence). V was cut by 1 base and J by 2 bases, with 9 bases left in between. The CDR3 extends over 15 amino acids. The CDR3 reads CASSLVRGTYNEQFF. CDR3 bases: TGTGCCAGCAGCTTAGTGCGGGGTACCTACAATGAGCAGTTCTTC.

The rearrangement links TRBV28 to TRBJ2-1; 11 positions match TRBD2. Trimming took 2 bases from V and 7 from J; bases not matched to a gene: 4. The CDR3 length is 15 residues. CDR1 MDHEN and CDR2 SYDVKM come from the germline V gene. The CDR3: CASSLGGTSGNEQFF. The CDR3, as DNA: TGTGCCAGCAGTTTAGGGGGGACTAGCGGAAATGAGCAGTTCTTC.

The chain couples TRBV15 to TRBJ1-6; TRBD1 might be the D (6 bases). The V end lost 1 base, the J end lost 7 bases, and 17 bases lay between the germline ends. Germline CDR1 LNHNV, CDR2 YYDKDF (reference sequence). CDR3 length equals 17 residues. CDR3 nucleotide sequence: TGTGCCACCAGCAGAGGAGTCGGGACATTTAAGAATTCACCCCTCCACTTT. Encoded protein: CATSRGVGTFKNSPLHF.

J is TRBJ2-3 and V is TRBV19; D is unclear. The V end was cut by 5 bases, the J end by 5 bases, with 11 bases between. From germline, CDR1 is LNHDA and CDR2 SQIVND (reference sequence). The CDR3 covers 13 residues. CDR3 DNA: TGTGCCAGTAGTTCAGAGGTCCAAGATACGCAGTATTTT. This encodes CASSSEVQDTQYF. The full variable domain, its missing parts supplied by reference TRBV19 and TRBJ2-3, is DGGITQSPKYLFRKEGQNVTLSCEQNLNHDAMYWYRQDPGQGLRLIYYSQIVNDFQKGDIAEGYSVSREKKESFPLTVTSAQKNPTAFYLCASSSEVQDTQYFGPGTRLTVL.

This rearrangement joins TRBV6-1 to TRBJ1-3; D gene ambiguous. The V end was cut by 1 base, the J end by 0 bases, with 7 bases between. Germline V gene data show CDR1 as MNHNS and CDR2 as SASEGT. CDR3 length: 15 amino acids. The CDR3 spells CASSEGKASGNTIYF. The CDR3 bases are TGTGCCAGCAGTGAAGGAAAAGCCTCTGGAAACACCATATATTTT.